This T cell receptor (beta chain) originates from a study of T cell responses to AZD1222 COVID-19 vaccine. In germline, CDR1 is MNHEY, CDR2 SMNVEV (reference sequence). The length of the CDR3 is 15 residues. Trimming stripped 2 bases from V and 0 bases from J, with 8 bases between. The repertoire was sequenced with immunoSEQ multiplex PCR; TCRdb's copy has only in-frame clones and lacks some. The sample lists about 100,000 clones; roughly 91% were seen once. As regards this clone: Antigen: not known.

Study-wide results and limits: Without day 14 samples, only post-peak T cell repertoires were studied. Females made up more of the donors, who were largely white British, and clonal diversity may have come out too low. Reportedly, close to half of spike-specific TCRs are directed against unmutated variant regions. Baseline serostatus was positive in only five to seven AZD1222 recipients.

This chain links TRBV27 with TRBJ1-5, with unresolved D. The source of this sequence is an adult in good health. The sample was peripheral blood, taken on day 0 of AZD1222 vaccination. The CDR3 DNA reads TGTGCCAGCAGTTTAGGCACAACTAGCAATCAGCCCCAGCATTTT. Its translation: CASSLGTTSNQPQHF.